This T cell receptor beta chain emerged from a study of shared clonotypes between healthy human individuals (dated by TCRdb to about 2020). Context from the whole study: The cohort included three men and a couple of women between 18 and 49 years of age. For each donor, CD4 naive and CD4 memory were each given three plates, CD8 naive was given two plates, and CD8 memory was given one plate. Blood TCR repertoires of five healthy adults were deeply sequenced to estimate repertoire size and the extent of clonotype sharing between individuals. To increase sequencing depth and limit assay-specific biases, TCR repertoire library preparation and sequencing were carried out by different laboratories using diverse techniques. Leukapheresis yielded between about 0.9 and 9.5 billion PBMCs per donor. Study-wide findings and limitations: Compared with non-shared clonotypes, the clonotypes found in all four sorted-subset donors had higher generation probabilities. Pairwise subsampling indicated that sequencing depth was expected to affect the degree of clonotype sharing among donors. Estimated clonotype richness was generally larger for naive than for memory subsets. The small number of donors limited the genetic and exposure-history diversity represented. Incomplete sequencing was indicated by rarefaction of sorted-subset datasets, despite the large sequencing depth. Sampling was restricted to blood, and TCR repertoires in tissue are likely to differ from TCR repertoires in blood. Across a handful of donors, 4.5% to 6.5% of naive CD4, roughly 3.8% of naive CD8, about 2.3% of memory CD4, and roughly 0.4% of memory CD8 clonotypes were shared.

Healthy HIV-negative adults with no recently reported acute infections or vaccinations were included as donors. Every donor was a Caucasian adult living in Nashville, Tennessee, USA. CD4+ T cells were enriched by magnetic negative selection; naive cells were then positively selected on CD45RA, and the negative fraction formed the memory subset. After blood collection by leukapheresis, PBMCs were isolated using Ficoll-Histopaque density gradient centrifugation and then cryopreserved in the vapor phase of liquid nitrogen. Analytical flow cytometry was used to check the purity and quantity of each magnetically sorted T cell population. From each sorted fraction, genomic DNA was isolated and quantified by UV absorbance on a Nanodrop 2000c. Using the deep immunoSEQ assay, TCR CDR3 regions were amplified from genomic DNA by multiplex PCR. For each cell subset, the extracted genomic DNA was distributed evenly across all wells of several immunoSEQ 96-well plates, and each plate served as one replicate. For sorted subsets, approximately 190 ng of genomic DNA, equivalent to around 31,000 T cell genomes, went into each replicate PCR. Purified libraries were measured with a Qubit 3.0 fluorometer, size-checked on a Bioanalyzer 2100, and measured again with the KAPA Library Quantification kit. Every immunoSEQ 96-well plate was sequenced on a dedicated single-read 150-cycle Illumina NextSeq 550 flow cell. The paper's processing steps were these. The immunoSEQ output contained only junctional sequences without quality scores, so filtering could not match that applied to full-length reads. To assign V/J genes and CDR3, sequences were annotated using PyIR, a Python wrapper for IgBLAST v1.9, with IMGT germline references. Reads were filtered out if the reads had weak V/J assignments (E-value above 1e-6), no CDR3, stop codons, out-of-frame junctions, or ambiguous translated residues. A V3J clonotype was defined by an identical inferred V gene, J gene, and CDR3 amino acid sequence. Percentage overlap between repertoires was calculated by dividing the number of shared unique clonotypes by the size of the smaller repertoire. Repertoire richness was assessed with RTK rarefaction, the Chao1 estimator, and Recon v2.1 estimates of unobserved clonotypes. Generation probabilities were computed with OLGA for all TCRbeta clonotypes obtained by the gDNA method from several donors. What TCRdb holds here is the immuneACCESS table cut down to in-frame rearrangements. Part of the clones is not present; checked against another copy, under half of the missing clones reflect an unresolved V gene, and the others are unexplained. The V and J calls and clone size were taken over from that table, and D and trimming were inferred from the DNA. Present in this sample are roughly 2,500,000 clones, approximately 93% of which were seen just once. About 0.34% of the sample belongs to the ten largest clones.

Looking up the germline V gene yields CDR1 SGHRS and CDR2 YFSETQ. V is trimmed back by 4 bases and J by 4 bases, and the junction contains 14 bases that no gene match accounts for. Measured from the cysteine to the phenylalanine, the CDR3 is 17 residues long. This entry keeps only the CDR3 DNA: 51 bases, framed from base 1. Comment on this clone: Its antigen target is currently unknown. No much larger clone is present one base from it, and per-base qualities are unavailable.

The sequence joins TRBV5-1 to TRBJ2-7, with TRBD1 identical over 10 junction bases. This receptor was identified in a young man in good health. Some clones in this sample may be carry-over from other donors' samples. The sequencing sample was made of naive CD4+ T cells from PBMCs. What the cell subset or site label conveys for this sample: CD45RA+ positively selected. The DNA is TGCGCCAGCAGCCCGGCGACCGGGACAGGGGCCTCATACGAGCAGTACTTC. This sequence encodes CASSPATGTGASYEQYF.